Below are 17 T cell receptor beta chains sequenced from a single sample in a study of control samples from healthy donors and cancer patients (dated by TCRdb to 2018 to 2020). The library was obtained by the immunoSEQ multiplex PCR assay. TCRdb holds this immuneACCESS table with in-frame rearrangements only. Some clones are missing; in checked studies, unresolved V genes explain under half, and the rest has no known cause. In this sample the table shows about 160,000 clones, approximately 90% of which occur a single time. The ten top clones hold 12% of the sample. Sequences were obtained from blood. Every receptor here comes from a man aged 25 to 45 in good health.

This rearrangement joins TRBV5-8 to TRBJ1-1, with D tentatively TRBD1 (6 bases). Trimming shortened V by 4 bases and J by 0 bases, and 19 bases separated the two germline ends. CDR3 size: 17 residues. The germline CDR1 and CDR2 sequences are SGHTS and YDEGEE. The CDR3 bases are TGTGCCAGCAGCCCTTCTCCAGGGGCAATCCTGAACACTGAAGCTTTCTTT. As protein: CASSPSPGAILNTEAFF.

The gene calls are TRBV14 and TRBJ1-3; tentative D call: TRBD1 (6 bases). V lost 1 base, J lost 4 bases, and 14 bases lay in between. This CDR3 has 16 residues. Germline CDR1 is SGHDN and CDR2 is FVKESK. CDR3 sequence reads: CASSQGGGLGGNTIYF. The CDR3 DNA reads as TGTGCCAGCAGCCAAGGAGGGGGTCTAGGAGGAAACACCATATATTTT.

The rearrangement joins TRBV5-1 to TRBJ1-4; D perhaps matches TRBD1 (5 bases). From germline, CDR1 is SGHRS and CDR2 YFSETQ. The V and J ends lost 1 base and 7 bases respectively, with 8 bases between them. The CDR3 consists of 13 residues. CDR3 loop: CASSLPGGEKLFF. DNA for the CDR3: TGCGCCAGCAGCTTGCCGGGGGGTGAAAAACTGTTTTTT. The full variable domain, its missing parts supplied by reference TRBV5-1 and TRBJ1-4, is KAGVTQTPRYLIKTRGQQVTLSCSPISGHRSVSWYQQTPGQGLQFLFEYFSETQRNKGNFPGRFSGRQFSNSRSEMNVSTLELGDSALYLCASSLPGGEKLFFGSGTQLSVL.

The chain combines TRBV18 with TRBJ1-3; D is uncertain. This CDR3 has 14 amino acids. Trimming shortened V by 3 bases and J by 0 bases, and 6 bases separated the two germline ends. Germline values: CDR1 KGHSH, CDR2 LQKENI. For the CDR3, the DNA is TGTGCCAGCTCACCGGAAAGCTCTGGAAACACCATATATTTT. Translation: CASSPESSGNTIYF.

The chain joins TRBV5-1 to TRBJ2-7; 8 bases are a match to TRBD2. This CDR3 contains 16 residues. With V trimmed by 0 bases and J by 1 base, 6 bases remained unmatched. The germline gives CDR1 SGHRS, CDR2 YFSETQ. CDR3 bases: TGCGCCAGCAGCTTGGATGGCGGGGGGCCGTCCTACGAGCAGTACTTC. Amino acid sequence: CASSLDGGGPSYEQYF.

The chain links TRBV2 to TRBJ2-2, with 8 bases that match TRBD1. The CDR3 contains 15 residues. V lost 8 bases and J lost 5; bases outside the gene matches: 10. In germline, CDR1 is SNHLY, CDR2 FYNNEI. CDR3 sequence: CASHLGRGHTGELFF. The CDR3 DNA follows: TGTGCCAGCCATTTGGGCAGGGGGCATACCGGGGAGCTGTTTTTT.

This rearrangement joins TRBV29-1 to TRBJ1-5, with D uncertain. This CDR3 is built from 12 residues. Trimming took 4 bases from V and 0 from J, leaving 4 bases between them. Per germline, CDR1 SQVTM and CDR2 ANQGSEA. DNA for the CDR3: TGCAGCGTTGGAACTAGCAATCAGCCCCAGCATTTT. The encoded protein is CSVGTSNQPQHF.

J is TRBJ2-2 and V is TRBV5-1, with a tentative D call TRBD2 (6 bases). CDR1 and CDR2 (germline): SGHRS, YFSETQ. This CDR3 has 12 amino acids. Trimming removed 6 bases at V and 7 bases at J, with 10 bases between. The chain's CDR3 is CASMEGSGELFF. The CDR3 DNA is TGCGCCAGCATGGAGGGGAGCGGGGAGCTGTTTTTT.

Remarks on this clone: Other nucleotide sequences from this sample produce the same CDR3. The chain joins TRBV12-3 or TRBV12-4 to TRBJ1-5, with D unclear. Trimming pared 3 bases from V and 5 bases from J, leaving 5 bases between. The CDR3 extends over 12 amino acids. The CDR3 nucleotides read TGTGCCAGCAGTTTTCGGGATCAGCCCCAGCATTTT. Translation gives CASSFRDQPQHF.

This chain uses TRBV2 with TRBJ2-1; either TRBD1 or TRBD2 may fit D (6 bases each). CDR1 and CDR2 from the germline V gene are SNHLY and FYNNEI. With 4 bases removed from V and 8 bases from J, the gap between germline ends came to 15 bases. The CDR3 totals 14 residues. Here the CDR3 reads CASSGGPGGYEQFF. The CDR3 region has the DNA TGTGCCAGCAGTGGGGGGCCCGGGGGATATGAGCAGTTCTTC.

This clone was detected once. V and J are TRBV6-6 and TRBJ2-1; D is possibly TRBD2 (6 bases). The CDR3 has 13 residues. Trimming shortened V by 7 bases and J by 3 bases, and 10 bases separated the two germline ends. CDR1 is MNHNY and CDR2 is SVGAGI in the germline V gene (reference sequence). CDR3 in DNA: TGTGCCAGCACCCCGGACTACTACAATGAGCAGTTCTTC. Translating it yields CASTPDYYNEQFF.

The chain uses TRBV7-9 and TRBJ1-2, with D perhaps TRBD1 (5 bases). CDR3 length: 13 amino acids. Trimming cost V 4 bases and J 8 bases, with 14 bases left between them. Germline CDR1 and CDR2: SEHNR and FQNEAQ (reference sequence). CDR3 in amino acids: CASSSGGLDGYTF. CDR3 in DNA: TGTGCCAGCAGCTCCGGGGGTCTGGACGGCTACACCTTC.

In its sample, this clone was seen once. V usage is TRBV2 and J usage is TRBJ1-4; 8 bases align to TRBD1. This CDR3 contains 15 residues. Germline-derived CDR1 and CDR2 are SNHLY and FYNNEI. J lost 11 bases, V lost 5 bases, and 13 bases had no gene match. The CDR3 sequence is CASSPWTGNQVKLFF. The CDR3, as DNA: TGTGCCAGCAGTCCCTGGACAGGGAACCAGGTCAAACTGTTTTTT.

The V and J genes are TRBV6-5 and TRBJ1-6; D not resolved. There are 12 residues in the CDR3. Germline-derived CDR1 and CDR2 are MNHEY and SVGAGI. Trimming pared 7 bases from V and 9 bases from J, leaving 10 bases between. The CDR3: CASTFNGSPLHF. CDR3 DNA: TGTGCCAGCACCTTCAACGGTTCACCCCTCCACTTT.

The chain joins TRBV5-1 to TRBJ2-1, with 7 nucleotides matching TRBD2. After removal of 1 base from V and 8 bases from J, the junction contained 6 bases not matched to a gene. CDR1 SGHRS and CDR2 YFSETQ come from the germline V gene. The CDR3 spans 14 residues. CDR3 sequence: CASSLFGRGDEQFF. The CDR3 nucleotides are TGCGCCAGCAGCTTGTTCGGCCGGGGGGATGAGCAGTTCTTC. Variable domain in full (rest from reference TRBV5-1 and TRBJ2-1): KAGVTQTPRYLIKTRGQQVTLSCSPISGHRSVSWYQQTPGQGLQFLFEYFSETQRNKGNFPGRFSGRQFSNSRSEMNVSTLELGDSALYLCASSLFGRGDEQFFGPGTRLTVL.

Here the CDR3 reads CASSFLGLTDNEQFF. CDR3 DNA: TGTGCCAGCAGCTTTTTGGGCCTTACTGACAATGAGCAGTTCTTC. The chain has TRBV7-9 and TRBJ2-1; the D is unclear. Per germline, CDR1 SEHNR and CDR2 FQNEAQ (reference sequence). The CDR3 sequence is 15 residues long. V lost 3 bases to trimming and J lost 5 bases, with 14 bases between them.

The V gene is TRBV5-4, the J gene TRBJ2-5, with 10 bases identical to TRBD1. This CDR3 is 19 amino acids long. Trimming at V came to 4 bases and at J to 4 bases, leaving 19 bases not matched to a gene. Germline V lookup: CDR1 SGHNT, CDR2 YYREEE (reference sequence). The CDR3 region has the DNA TGTGCCAGCAGCCCCGGATTTAGGGACAGGGGCCACTTGGGAGAGACCCAGTACTTC. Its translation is CASSPGFRDRGHLGETQYF. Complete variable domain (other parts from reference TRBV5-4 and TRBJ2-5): ETGVTQSPTHLIKTRGQQVTLRCSSQSGHNTVSWYQQALGQGPQFIFQYYREEENGRGNFPPRFSGLQFPNYSSELNVNALELDDSALYLCASSPGFRDRGHLGETQYFGPGTRLLVL.